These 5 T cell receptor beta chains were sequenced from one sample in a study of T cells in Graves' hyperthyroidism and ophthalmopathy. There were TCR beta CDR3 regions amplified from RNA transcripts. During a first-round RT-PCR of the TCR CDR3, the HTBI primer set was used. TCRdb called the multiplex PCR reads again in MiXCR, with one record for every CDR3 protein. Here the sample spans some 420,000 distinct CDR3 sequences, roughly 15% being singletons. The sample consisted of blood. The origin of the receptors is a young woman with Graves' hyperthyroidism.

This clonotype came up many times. The CDR3 nucleotides are TGTGCCTGTTCCATCAATAGCCCCGGCTATGAGCAGTTCTTC. Its protein product is CACSINSPGYEQFF. The V call is TRBV30, the J call TRBJ2-1, with unresolved D. In germline, CDR1 is GTSNPN, CDR2 SVGIG (reference sequence). V lost 6 bases and J 8 bases, leaving 20 bases between the germline ends. This CDR3 has 14 amino acids.

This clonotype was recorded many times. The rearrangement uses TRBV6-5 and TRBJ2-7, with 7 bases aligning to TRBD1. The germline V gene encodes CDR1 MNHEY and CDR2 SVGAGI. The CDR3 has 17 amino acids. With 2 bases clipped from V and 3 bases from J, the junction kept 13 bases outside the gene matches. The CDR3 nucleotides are TGTGCCAGCAGTTACCTCCCGAGGGCAGGGGGTAGCTACGAGCAGTACTTC. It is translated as CASSYLPRAGGSYEQYF.

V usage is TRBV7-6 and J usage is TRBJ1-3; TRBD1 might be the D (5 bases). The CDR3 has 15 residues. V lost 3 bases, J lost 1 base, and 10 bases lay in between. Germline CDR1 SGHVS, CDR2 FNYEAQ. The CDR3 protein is CASSLEQVSGNTIYF. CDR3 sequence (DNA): TGTGCCAGCAGCTTGGAACAGGTTTCTGGAAACACCATATATTTT.

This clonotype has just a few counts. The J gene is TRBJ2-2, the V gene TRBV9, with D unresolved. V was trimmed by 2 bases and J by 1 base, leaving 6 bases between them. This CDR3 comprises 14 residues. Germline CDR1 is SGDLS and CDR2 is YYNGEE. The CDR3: CASSVGQNTGELFF. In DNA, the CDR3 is TGTGCCAGCAGCGTCGGGCAGAACACCGGGGAGCTGTTTTTT.

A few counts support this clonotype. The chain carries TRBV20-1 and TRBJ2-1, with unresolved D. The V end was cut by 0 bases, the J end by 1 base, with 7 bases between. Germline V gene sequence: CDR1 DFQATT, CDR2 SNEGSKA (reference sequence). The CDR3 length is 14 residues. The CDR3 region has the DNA TGCAGTGCTAGAGATTTGCGGTCCTACAATGAGCAGTTCTTC. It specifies CSARDLRSYNEQFF.